The clone carrying this T cell receptor beta chain was observed a few times. Its specificity is not known. The record originates from a study of T cells in localized non-small cell lung cancer. General observations from the study: Only one tumor region went through sequencing, so heterogeneity may still be there.

V dropped 0 bases and J dropped 0 bases, with 6 bases sitting between them. Germline CDR1 and CDR2: MGHRA and YSYEKL. This CDR3 comprises 14 residues. Produced via immunoSEQ multiplex PCR; TCRdb's table is partial and in-frame only. The sample includes fewer than 100,000 clones, around 81% of them seen just once. This rearrangement joins TRBV4-1 to TRBJ2-7; D not resolved. The source material was peripheral blood, sampled before any cancer treatment. This sequence was found in a female donor of 60 years or more with stage I lung adenocarcinoma. CDR3 amino acids: CASSQDLSSYEQYF. DNA of the CDR3: TGCGCCAGCAGCCAAGATTTGAGCTCCTACGAGCAGTACTTC.